The 16 T cell receptor beta chains given below trace back to one sample, sequenced in a study of blood T cell repertoires in COVID-19. Method: immunoSEQ multiplex PCR; TCRdb's copy keeps in-frame clones and lacks some. Of around 140,000 clones in the sample, about three quarters were seen once. Input material: peripheral blood. Every receptor here comes from an older woman with acute or convalescent COVID-19.

The chain recombines TRBV27 with TRBJ2-3; 7 nucleotides align to TRBD2. CDR3 length: 15 amino acids. From germline, CDR1 is MNHEY and CDR2 SMNVEV (reference sequence). V was clipped by 3 bases and J by 8 bases; unmatched bases: 11. The CDR3 reads CASSFGGPSGGTQYF. CDR3 nucleotides: TGTGCCAGCAGTTTTGGTGGGCCTAGCGGAGGTACGCAGTATTTT.

This clone was detected a few times. This chain uses TRBV19 with TRBJ1-1; D is uncertain. V was pared by 4 bases and J by 3 bases, with 9 bases between. Germline V gene sequence: CDR1 LNHDA, CDR2 SQIVND (reference sequence). CDR3 length: 13 residues. CDR3 bases: TGTGCCAGTAGTAACTACCGGGACACTGAAGCTTTCTTT. Amino acid sequence: CASSNYRDTEAFF.

The chain couples TRBV2 to TRBJ1-3; D unclear. V lost 1 base to trimming and J lost 3 bases, with 7 bases between them. The germline CDR1 and CDR2 sequences are SNHLY and FYNNEI. The CDR3 covers 14 residues. CDR3 bases: TGTGCCAGCAGTGAAGTAGTTATTGGAAACACCATATATTTT. It codes for CASSEVVIGNTIYF.

The CDR3 is CASSPPNRGRGAFF. DNA for the CDR3: TGTGCCAGCTCACCACCTAACAGGGGACGGGGGGCTTTCTTT. The gene calls are TRBV18 and TRBJ1-1; 7 bases align to TRBD1. With V trimmed by 0 bases and J by 11 bases, 9 bases remained unmatched. Germline V gene sequence: CDR1 KGHSH, CDR2 LQKENI. The CDR3 is 14 residues long.

This clone has more than one count but fewer than ten. The chain couples TRBV28 to TRBJ2-1, with TRBD2 as a possible D gene (5 bases). Per germline, CDR1 MDHEN and CDR2 SYDVKM. V lost 7 bases to trimming and J lost 3 bases, with 10 bases between them. The CDR3 consists of 13 residues. DNA for the CDR3: TGTGCCAGCAAGGAGGTGTACTACAATGAGCAGTTCTTC. Translated, it gives CASKEVYYNEQFF.

The V and J genes are TRBV3-1 (or the pseudogene TRBV3-2) and TRBJ1-1; unclear D gene. CDR1 is LGHDT and CDR2 is YNNKEL in the germline V gene (reference sequence). This CDR3 has 11 residues. Trimming took 1 base from V and 9 from J, leaving 6 bases between them. The CDR3 sequence is CASSQGQKAFF. The CDR3 nucleotides read TGTGCCAGCAGCCAAGGGCAGAAAGCTTTCTTT.

This clone showed up just once. The chain has TRBV12-3 or TRBV12-4 and TRBJ2-7; D unclear. Trimming took 5 bases from V and 2 from J, leaving 4 bases between them. The CDR3 runs 11 residues. CDR3 sequence: CASSRAYEQYF. For the CDR3, the DNA is TGTGCCAGCAGTCGTGCCTACGAGCAGTACTTC.

The rearrangement joins TRBV19 to TRBJ1-2, with D maybe TRBD1 (5 bases). The germline V gene encodes CDR1 LNHDA and CDR2 SQIVND (reference sequence). CDR3 size: 12 residues. V was clipped by 7 bases and J by 6 bases, with 12 bases between them. CDR3 amino acids: CASTASRDGYTF. CDR3 DNA sequence: TGTGCCAGTACTGCTTCCAGGGATGGCTACACCTTC.

About this clone itself: Other DNA variants within this sample encode the same CDR3. This chain links TRBV6-5 with TRBJ2-5, with D hard to call. The CDR3 has 13 residues. Looked up from germline, CDR1 is MNHEY and CDR2 is SVGAGI. The V gene lost 0 bases and the J gene lost 5 bases, with 7 bases spanning the gap. CDR3 amino acids: CASSYSIAETQYF. The DNA of the CDR3 is TGTGCCAGCAGTTACTCGATTGCGGAGACCCAGTACTTC.

The genes are TRBV18 and TRBJ2-1, with 12 nucleotides matching TRBD2. In germline, CDR1 is KGHSH, CDR2 LQKENI. V lost 1 base, J lost 7 bases, and 5 bases stayed unmatched. The CDR3 runs to 16 residues. In nucleotides, the CDR3 is TGTGCCAGCTCACCACGTCTAGCGGGAGGGCCTAATGAGCAGTTCTTC. Translating it yields CASSPRLAGGPNEQFF.

The V gene is TRBV21-1, the J gene TRBJ1-1; TRBD1, the table's D call, was not compared with the DNA. TRBV21-1 is described as a pseudogene. The CDR3 runs 12 residues. The CDR3 DNA sequence: TGTGCCAGCAGCAAACGGGACAGGGGGGATTTCTTT. Translating it yields CASSKRDRGDFF.

The chain joins TRBV29-1 to TRBJ1-3; 8 nucleotides align to TRBD1. Germline-derived CDR1 and CDR2 are SQVTM and ANQGSEA. This CDR3 has 13 amino acids. V lost 6 bases, J lost 3 bases, and 4 bases stayed unmatched. CDR3 nucleotides: TGCAGCGTAGGGGACAGGTTTGGAAACACCATATATTTT. Translating it yields CSVGDRFGNTIYF.

This chain links TRBV5-1 with TRBJ1-4; 7 bases line up with TRBD1. V lost 4 bases and J lost 4; bases outside the gene matches: 4. CDR3 length equals 14 residues. CDR1 is SGHRS and CDR2 is YFSETQ in the germline V gene. The CDR3 loop reads CASSIQGINEKLFF. In DNA, the CDR3 is TGCGCCAGCAGCATACAGGGGATTAATGAAAAACTGTTTTTT.

This rearrangement joins TRBV27 to TRBJ1-6; unclear D gene. The V and J ends lost 5 bases and 7 bases respectively, with 15 bases between them. Germline values: CDR1 MNHEY, CDR2 SMNVEV (reference sequence). The CDR3 sequence is 15 residues long. CDR3 nucleotides: TGTGCCAGCAGTCCCAGAGGGCTCCAGAATTCACCCCTCCACTTT. Encoded protein: CASSPRGLQNSPLHF.

The chain couples TRBV30 to TRBJ1-1; D not certain. V was trimmed by 2 bases and J by 5 bases, leaving 21 bases between them. Germline V gene data show CDR1 as GTSNPN and CDR2 as SVGIG (reference sequence). The CDR3 covers 16 residues. The DNA for the CDR3 is TGTGCCTGGAGTATTTTCCGGGGAGCCCGGGAAACTGAAGCTTTCTTT. This sequence encodes CAWSIFRGARETEAFF. The full variable domain, its missing parts supplied by reference TRBV30 and TRBJ1-1, is SQTIHQWPATLVQPVGSPLSLECTVEGTSNPNLYWYRQAAGRGLQLLFYSVGIGQISSEVPQNLSASRPQDRQFILSSKKLLLSDSGFYLCAWSIFRGARETEAFFGQGTRLTVV.

This clone was seen a few times. J is TRBJ2-7 and V is TRBV28; the match to TRBD2 covers 10 bases. There are 17 residues in the CDR3. The trim removed 4 bases at V and 3 bases at J, leaving 12 bases unmatched. CDR1 is MDHEN and CDR2 is SYDVKM in the germline V gene. CDR3 sequence (DNA): TGTGCCAGCAGTTCGACCCTTCGACTAGCGGGTCACTACGAGCAGTACTTC. Protein sequence: CASSSTLRLAGHYEQYF. Full variable domain (outside the CDR3, taken from reference TRBV28 and TRBJ2-7): DVKVTQSSRYLVKRTGEKVFLECVQDMDHENMFWYRQDPGLGLRLIYFSYDVKMKEKGDIPEGYSVSREKKERFSLILESASTNQTSMYLCASSSTLRLAGHYEQYFGPGTRLTVT.